This T cell receptor (beta chain) is from a study of blood T cell repertoires in COVID-19. Study at large: Sample material is recorded as cDNA or gDNA derived from T cells, B-cell-depleted T cells, or PBMCs.

Only in-frame clones appear in the TCRdb table, and some are missing; sequencing was by immunoSEQ multiplex PCR. The table shows under 250,000 clones, with approximately 87% occurring only once. Germline CDR1 ENHRY, CDR2 SYGVKD. Trimming removed 1 base from V and 1 base from J, with 11 bases in between. CDR3 size: 16 residues. The J gene is TRBJ1-5, the V gene TRBV10-3; no definite D call. The sequenced sample was peripheral blood. The sequence derives from a woman between 65 and 79 years old with active or convalescent COVID-19. The CDR3 loop is CAISELSPRSNQPQHF. CDR3 nucleotides: TGTGCCATCAGTGAGTTGAGCCCCCGGAGCAATCAGCCCCAGCATTTT.